This TCR beta chain was identified in a study of post-analysis software for immune sequencing data. Background on the study: Relapsing-remitting, secondary progressive and progressive-relapsing multiple sclerosis courses were included.

cDNA libraries of TCR beta carried unique molecular identifiers. Each sample of about 0.9 to 10 million input T cells yielded around 500,000 cDNA molecules, so each molecule approximated one T cell. TCRdb processed the PCR reads anew with MiXCR; each CDR3 protein has one entry. The table has more than 450,000 distinct CDR3 sequences, approximately 34% seen once. Overall study findings and caveats: Normalized Chao1 diversity was significantly reduced in patients versus controls. Controls had lower frequencies than patients of 4 or 5 TRBV segments, which included TRBV5-6, TRBV5-1 and TRBV20-1.

In the case of this clonotype: What it binds is unknown.

V lost 0 bases and J 6 bases, leaving 21 bases between the germline ends. CDR3 length: 18 amino acids. CDR1 and CDR2 (germline): WNHNN, SYGVQD (reference sequence). The TCR comes from a girl aged 2-17 years with multiple sclerosis. Sequenced sample: blood. This rearrangement joins TRBV10-1 to TRBJ2-1, with D possibly matching TRBD1 (5 bases). CDR3 in DNA: TGCGCCAGCAGTGAGTCTACGACCCTTGGGGCAAATGGCAATGAGCAGTTCTTC. It is translated as CASSESTTLGANGNEQFF.